Following are 28 T cell receptor beta chains from one sample sequenced in a study of blood T cell repertoires in COVID-19. Clones were sequenced by immunoSEQ multiplex PCR, and TCRdb holds only the in-frame ones, with some missing. The table records some 120,000 clones, about 85% of them present only once. The sequenced sample consisted of peripheral blood. These TCRs come from a man aged 80 or over with active or convalescent COVID-19.

This chain links TRBV3-1 (or the pseudogene TRBV3-2) with TRBJ2-7; D unresolved. The germline gives CDR1 LGHDT, CDR2 YNNKEL (reference sequence). The CDR3 has 13 amino acids. V was shortened by 1 base and J by 6 bases, with 10 bases between the two germline ends. In DNA, the CDR3 is TGTGCCAGCAGCCAAGGGGCCGTGGTCGAGCAGTACTTC. It translates to CASSQGAVVEQYF.

The J gene is TRBJ2-3, the V gene TRBV20-1; 7 bases map to TRBD2. This CDR3 region has 11 residues. Germline assignment: CDR1 DFQATT and CDR2 SNEGSKA (reference sequence). The DNA of the CDR3 is TGCATCTTAGCGGGCCAAGATACGCAGTATTTT. Translated: CILAGQDTQYF.

In its sample, this clone was seen a few times. The V and J genes are TRBV6-5 and TRBJ2-7; tentatively, D is TRBD1 (5 bases). The CDR3 is 14 residues long. CDR1 and CDR2 (germline): MNHEY, SVGAGI. V lost 7 bases and J lost 6, with 19 bases in between. This CDR3 reads CASNLGLPVAEQYF. DNA for the CDR3: TGTGCCAGCAACCTGGGGCTGCCCGTCGCCGAGCAGTACTTC.

The chain links TRBV6-5 to TRBJ1-2; D not resolved. CDR3 size: 15 residues. V lost 7 bases and J lost 3, with 18 bases in between. CDR1 and CDR2 from the germline V gene are MNHEY and SVGAGI. Written as DNA, the CDR3 is TGTGCCAGCACCCTCGGGGTGGGTCTAGACTATGGCTACACCTTC. The encoded protein is CASTLGVGLDYGYTF.

The chain combines TRBV6-4 with TRBJ1-2; D is ambiguous. The CDR3 loop spans 14 amino acids. The ends were cut back, 3 bases at V and 9 bases at J, with 17 bases in the middle. CDR1 is MRHNA, CDR2 SNTAGT, per germline. CDR3 nucleotides: TGTGCCAGCAGTGATGGCGGGCTCGTTCAGCGCTACACCTTC. Translation: CASSDGGLVQRYTF.

V is TRBV18 and J is TRBJ2-7, with no clear D. V lost 3 bases to trimming and J lost 3 bases, with 18 bases between them. Looked up from germline, CDR1 is KGHSH and CDR2 is LQKENI. The CDR3 length is 16 residues. This chain's CDR3 is CASSPLTSPPDYEQYF. In DNA form, the CDR3 reads TGTGCCAGCTCACCCTTGACATCGCCCCCCGACTACGAGCAGTACTTC.

This sequence joins TRBV10-3 and TRBJ2-1; 8 bases are shared with TRBD1. Trimming removed 6 bases from V and 7 bases from J; junction bases left unmatched: 5. Germline values: CDR1 ENHRY, CDR2 SYGVKD. This CDR3 comprises 13 residues. The CDR3 DNA reads TGTGCCATCAGCTTGACAGGGGAGAATGAGCAGTTCTTC. As protein: CAISLTGENEQFF.

The chain uses TRBV5-8 and TRBJ2-3, with 10 bases that match TRBD2. CDR3 length equals 17 residues. CDR1 and CDR2 (germline): SGHTS, YDEGEE. Trimming at V came to 0 bases and at J to 2 bases, leaving 6 bases not matched to a gene. The chain's CDR3 is CASSLVLAGALTDTQYF. CDR3 DNA sequence: TGTGCCAGCAGCTTGGTTCTAGCGGGGGCACTCACAGATACGCAGTATTTT.

The V and J genes are TRBV7-8 and TRBJ2-3, with TRBD2 matching 13 bases. Per germline, CDR1 SGHVS and CDR2 FQNEAQ. This CDR3 has 18 residues. V was pared by 4 bases and J by 3 bases, with 10 bases of the junction left unmatched. CDR3 sequence: CASSSGLAGRGGTDTQYF. CDR3 in DNA: TGTGCCAGCAGCTCGGGACTAGCGGGAAGGGGAGGGACAGATACGCAGTATTTT.

The chain recombines TRBV7-3 with TRBJ2-1; D is perhaps TRBD1 (6 bases). The germline V and J ends were trimmed by 4 bases and 0 bases, with 10 bases remaining between them. The CDR3 spans 15 residues. CDR1 and CDR2 (germline): SGHTA, FQGTGA. The chain's CDR3 is CASSSDRFSYNEQFF. CDR3 DNA sequence: TGTGCCAGCAGCTCTGACAGGTTCTCCTACAATGAGCAGTTCTTC.

The CDR3 DNA reads TGCGCCAGCAGCCACACTAGACAAGCCCGGGGCACTGAAGCTTTCTTT. It codes for CASSHTRQARGTEAFF. This chain links TRBV5-1 with TRBJ1-1; the D is unclear. Trimming removed 4 bases from V and 4 bases from J, with 20 bases in between. CDR3 size: 16 residues. From germline, CDR1 is SGHRS and CDR2 YFSETQ.

CDR3 sequence (DNA): TGTGCCAGCAGTTACGGACAGGGATATACCTACGAGCAGTACTTC. It encodes CASSYGQGYTYEQYF. The V and J genes are TRBV6-6 and TRBJ2-7; 8 nucleotides align to TRBD1. The CDR3 totals 15 residues. V trimming: 2 bases; J trimming: 2 bases; junction bases outside the gene matches: 5. Germline assignment: CDR1 MNHNY and CDR2 SVGAGI (reference sequence).

V and J are TRBV5-1 and TRBJ1-4; D is unclear. Trimming cost V 0 bases and J 6 bases, with 12 bases left between them. The CDR3 consists of 15 residues. Germline loops: CDR1 SGHRS, CDR2 YFSETQ. The CDR3 DNA reads TGCGCCAGCAGCTTGGAGACGGGTCCGGATGAAAAACTGTTTTTT. Its translation: CASSLETGPDEKLFF. Complete variable domain (other parts from reference TRBV5-1 and TRBJ1-4): KAGVTQTPRYLIKTRGQQVTLSCSPISGHRSVSWYQQTPGQGLQFLFEYFSETQRNKGNFPGRFSGRQFSNSRSEMNVSTLELGDSALYLCASSLETGPDEKLFFGSGTQLSVL.

The chain uses TRBV5-1 and TRBJ2-5, with 10 bases that match TRBD1. V lost 4 bases, J lost 5 bases, and 11 bases stayed unmatched. Germline assignment: CDR1 SGHRS and CDR2 YFSETQ. The CDR3 is made up of 16 amino acids. CDR3: CASSPVRQGARETQYF. The DNA for the CDR3 is TGCGCCAGCAGCCCGGTACGACAGGGGGCTCGTGAGACCCAGTACTTC. The entire variable domain, with the rest obtained from reference TRBV5-1 and TRBJ2-5, is as follows: KAGVTQTPRYLIKTRGQQVTLSCSPISGHRSVSWYQQTPGQGLQFLFEYFSETQRNKGNFPGRFSGRQFSNSRSEMNVSTLELGDSALYLCASSPVRQGARETQYFGPGTRLLVL.

The table lists this clone with a count of one. V gene TRBV19 combines with J gene TRBJ1-2; D uncertain. CDR1 LNHDA and CDR2 SQIVND come from the germline V gene (reference sequence). With 3 bases removed from V and 5 bases from J, the gap between germline ends came to 7 bases. The CDR3 runs to 12 residues. This CDR3 reads CASSMSRYGYTF. As DNA, the CDR3 is TGTGCCAGTAGTATGTCACGGTATGGCTACACCTTC.

The chain couples TRBV5-1 to TRBJ1-2; D call uncertain. V gave up 3 bases and J gave up 0 bases, with 12 bases separating them. CDR3 size: 15 residues. Germline V gene lookup returns CDR1 SGHRS and CDR2 YFSETQ. The CDR3 region is CASSSPGTTNYGYTF. CDR3 DNA sequence: TGCGCCAGCAGCTCGCCTGGCACAACTAACTATGGCTACACCTTC.

The V call is TRBV7-8, the J call TRBJ2-3; D is uncertain. This CDR3 region has 15 residues. Between the trimmed V and J ends, which lost 1 base and 5 bases, there was a span of 13 bases. Germline assignment: CDR1 SGHVS and CDR2 FQNEAQ. CDR3 loop: CASSLVSSREDTQYF. In DNA, the CDR3 is TGTGCCAGCAGCTTAGTTAGTAGCAGAGAAGATACGCAGTATTTT.

This rearrangement joins TRBV19 to TRBJ2-6, with D tentatively TRBD2 (5 bases). The V and J ends lost 5 bases and 4 bases respectively, with 12 bases between them. Germline-derived CDR1 and CDR2 are LNHDA and SQIVND (reference sequence). This CDR3 contains 15 residues. The CDR3 nucleotides are TGTGCCAGTAGTCCCCGGGGTTCCGGGGCCAACGTCCTGACTTTC. Its protein product is CASSPRGSGANVLTF.

V and J are TRBV7-3 and TRBJ2-2; 7 bases agree with TRBD2. Trimming removed 1 base from V and 6 bases from J; junction bases left unmatched: 5. The germline V gene encodes CDR1 SGHTA and CDR2 FQGTGA. The CDR3 has 15 residues. Here the CDR3 DNA reads TGTGCCAGCAGCTTAAAGGCGGGAGTTGCCGGGGAGCTGTTTTTT. Translated: CASSLKAGVAGELFF.

The gene calls are TRBV6-5 and TRBJ1-3; D is unclear. V was clipped by 2 bases and J by 6 bases, with 11 bases between them. Germline loops: CDR1 MNHEY, CDR2 SVGAGI. The CDR3 spans 14 residues. The CDR3 here is CASSYAGSQNTIYF. The CDR3 DNA sequence: TGTGCCAGCAGTTACGCCGGGAGTCAAAACACCATATATTTT.

The chain combines TRBV7-2 with TRBJ2-7, with TRBD2 matching over 7 bases. The CDR3 is 16 residues long. Germline lookup yields CDR1 SGHTA and CDR2 FQGNSA. With V trimmed by 5 bases and J by 3 bases, 13 bases remained unmatched. For the CDR3, the DNA is TGTGCCAGCAGCCTACTAGCGACCAGCCCCCACTACGAGCAGTACTTC. Its translation: CASSLLATSPHYEQYF. Supplemented by reference TRBV7-2 and TRBJ2-7, the full variable domain reads GAGVSQSPSNKVTEKGKDVELRCDPISGHTALYWYRQSLGQGLEFLIYFQGNSAPDKSGLPSDRFSAERTGGSVSTLTIQRTQQEDSAVYLCASSLLATSPHYEQYFGPGTRLTVT.

The chain uses TRBV9 and TRBJ2-5; TRBD1 might be the D (6 bases). CDR1 is SGDLS and CDR2 is YYNGEE in the germline V gene. V lost 6 bases and J 4 bases, leaving 16 bases between the germline ends. CDR3 length: 14 amino acids. In DNA form, the CDR3 reads TGTGCCAGCAACAAACAGGGTCGTACAGAGACCCAGTACTTC. Translated: CASNKQGRTETQYF.

This rearrangement joins TRBV3-1 (or the pseudogene TRBV3-2) to TRBJ2-1; D possibly corresponds to TRBD2 (5 bases). The CDR3 sequence is 14 residues long. In germline, CDR1 is LGHDT, CDR2 YNNKEL (reference sequence). V dropped 11 bases and J dropped 5 bases, with 19 bases sitting between them. In nucleotides, the CDR3 is TGTGCCCCCCACCTGCCCGGACTGAACAATGAGCAGTTCTTC. Residues: CAPHLPGLNNEQFF.

J is TRBJ2-1 and V is TRBV28; the match to TRBD2 covers 9 bases. The CDR3 spans 13 residues. J lost 2 bases, V lost 10 bases, and 3 bases had no gene match. Per the germline V gene, CDR1 is MDHEN and CDR2 is SYDVKM. This chain's CDR3 is CATLAGAYNEQFF. The DNA for the CDR3 is TGTGCCACTTTAGCGGGGGCCTACAATGAGCAGTTCTTC.

The chain recombines TRBV3-1 (or the pseudogene TRBV3-2) with TRBJ1-5; TRBD1 matches at 7 bases. Germline values: CDR1 LGHDT, CDR2 YNNKEL (reference sequence). J was trimmed by 4 bases and V by 6 bases; bases with no gene match: 6. The CDR3 runs to 14 residues. CDR3 DNA sequence: TGTGCCAGCAGTGAACCGGGACAGAATCAGCCCCAGCATTTT. It translates to CASSEPGQNQPQHF.

The chain combines TRBV9 with TRBJ1-3; no firm D call. CDR1 SGDLS and CDR2 YYNGEE come from the germline V gene. Deletions cut 3 bases from V and 0 bases from J, with 13 bases between. The CDR3 is 16 residues long. CDR3 coding DNA: TGTGCCAGCAGCGCCCCCGGAGGGCCCTCTGGAAACACCATATATTTT. Translating gives CASSAPGGPSGNTIYF.

Here the CDR3 reads CASSVGLDTGELFF. CDR3 DNA sequence: TGTGCCAGTAGTGTGGGACTTGACACCGGGGAGCTGTTTTTT. The chain carries TRBV19 and TRBJ2-2; maybe TRBD2 (6 bases). Germline V gene lookup returns CDR1 LNHDA and CDR2 SQIVND (reference sequence). The germline V and J ends were trimmed by 5 bases and 3 bases, with 10 bases remaining between them. The CDR3 has 14 residues.

V gene TRBV7-3 combines with J gene TRBJ1-3, with D maybe TRBD1 (6 bases). The CDR3 is made up of 16 amino acids. Per germline, CDR1 SGHTA and CDR2 FQGTGA. Trimming left V 6 bases short and J 4 bases short, with 19 bases between. The CDR3 sequence is CASRKIPPGQGNTIYF. The CDR3 DNA follows: TGTGCCAGCAGAAAAATCCCCCCCGGACAGGGAAACACCATATATTTT.